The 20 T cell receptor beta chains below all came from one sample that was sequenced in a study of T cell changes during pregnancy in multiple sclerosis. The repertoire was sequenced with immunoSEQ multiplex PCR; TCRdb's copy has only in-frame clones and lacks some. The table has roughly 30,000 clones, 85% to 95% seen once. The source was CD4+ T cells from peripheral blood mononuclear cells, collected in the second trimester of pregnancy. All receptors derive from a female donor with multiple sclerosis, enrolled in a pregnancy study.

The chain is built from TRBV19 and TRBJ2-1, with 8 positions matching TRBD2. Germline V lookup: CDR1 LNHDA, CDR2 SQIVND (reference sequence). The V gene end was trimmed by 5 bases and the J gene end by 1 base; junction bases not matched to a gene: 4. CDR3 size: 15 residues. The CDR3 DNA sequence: TGTGCCAGTAGTTGGTCGGGAGGGTCCTACAATGAGCAGTTCTTC. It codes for CASSWSGGSYNEQFF.

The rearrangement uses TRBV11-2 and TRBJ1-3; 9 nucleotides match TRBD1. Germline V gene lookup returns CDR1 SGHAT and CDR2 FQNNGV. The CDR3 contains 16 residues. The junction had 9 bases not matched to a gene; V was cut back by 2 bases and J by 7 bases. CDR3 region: CASSLTPGTGLNTIYF. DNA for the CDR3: TGTGCCAGCAGCTTAACGCCCGGGACAGGGCTCAACACCATATATTTT.

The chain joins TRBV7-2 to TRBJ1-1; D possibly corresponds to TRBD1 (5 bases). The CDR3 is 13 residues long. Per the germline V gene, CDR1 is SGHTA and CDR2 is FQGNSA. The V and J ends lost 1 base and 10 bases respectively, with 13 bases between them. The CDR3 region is CASSLGGSGRAFF. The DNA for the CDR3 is TGTGCCAGCAGCTTAGGGGGCTCGGGTCGAGCTTTCTTT.

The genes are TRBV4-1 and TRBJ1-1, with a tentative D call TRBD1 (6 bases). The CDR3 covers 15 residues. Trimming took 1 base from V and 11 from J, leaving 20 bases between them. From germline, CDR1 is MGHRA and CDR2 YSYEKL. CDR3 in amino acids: CASSQANRESTVAFF. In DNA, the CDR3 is TGCGCCAGCAGCCAAGCCAACAGGGAGTCGACAGTGGCTTTCTTT.

CDR3 residues: CASSQGLAGARDTQYF. CDR3 DNA: TGTGCCAGCAGCCAAGGACTAGCGGGAGCCCGAGATACGCAGTATTTT. The J gene is TRBJ2-3, the V gene TRBV7-3; 13 bases fit TRBD2. CDR3 length: 16 residues. J gave up 5 bases and V 5 bases, and 7 bases lay outside the gene matches. Germline CDR1 and CDR2: SGHTA and FQGTGA.

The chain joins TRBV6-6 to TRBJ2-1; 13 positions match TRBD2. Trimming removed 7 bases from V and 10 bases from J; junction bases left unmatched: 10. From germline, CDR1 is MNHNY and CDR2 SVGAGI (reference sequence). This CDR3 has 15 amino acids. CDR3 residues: CASTYVRGLAGEQFF. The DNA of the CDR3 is TGTGCCAGCACCTATGTGAGGGGACTAGCGGGGGAGCAGTTCTTC.

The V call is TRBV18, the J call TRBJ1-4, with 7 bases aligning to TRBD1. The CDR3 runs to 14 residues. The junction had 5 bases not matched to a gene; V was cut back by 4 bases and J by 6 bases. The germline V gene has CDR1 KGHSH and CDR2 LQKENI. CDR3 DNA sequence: TGTGCCAGCTCACAACAGGGGCGGTATGAAAAACTGTTTTTT. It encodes CASSQQGRYEKLFF. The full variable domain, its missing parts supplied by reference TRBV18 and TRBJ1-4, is NAGVMQNPRHLVRRRGQEARLRCSPMKGHSHVYWYRQLPEEGLKFMVYLQKENIIDESGMPKERFSAEFPKEGPSILRIQQVVRGDSAAYFCASSQQGRYEKLFFGSGTQLSVL.

In nucleotides, the CDR3 is TGTGCCAGCAAGGCAGGGGGGTCAGATACGCAGTATTTT. Translation gives CASKAGGSDTQYF. V usage is TRBV2 and J usage is TRBJ2-3; a possible D gene is TRBD1 (7 bases). V shed 7 bases and J shed 4 bases, with 12 bases lying between them. The CDR3 has 13 amino acids. Per the germline V gene, CDR1 is SNHLY and CDR2 is FYNNEI.

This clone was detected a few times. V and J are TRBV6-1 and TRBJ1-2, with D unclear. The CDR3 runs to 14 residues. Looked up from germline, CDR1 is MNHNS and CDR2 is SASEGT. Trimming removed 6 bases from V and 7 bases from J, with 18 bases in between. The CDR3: CASSERTAAGGYTF. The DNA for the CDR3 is TGTGCCAGCAGCGAAAGGACCGCCGCGGGTGGCTACACCTTC.

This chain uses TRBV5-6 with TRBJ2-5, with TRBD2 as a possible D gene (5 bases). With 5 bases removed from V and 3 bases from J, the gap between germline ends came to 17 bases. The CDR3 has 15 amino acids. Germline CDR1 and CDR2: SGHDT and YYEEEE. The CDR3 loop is CASRSSRGFEETQYF. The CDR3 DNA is TGTGCCAGCAGGAGCTCCCGGGGTTTTGAAGAGACCCAGTACTTC.

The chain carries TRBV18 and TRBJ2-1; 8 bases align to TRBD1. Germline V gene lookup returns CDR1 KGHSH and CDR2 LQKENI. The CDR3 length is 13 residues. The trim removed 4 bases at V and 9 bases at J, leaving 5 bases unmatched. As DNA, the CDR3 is TGTGCCAGCTCACTATCAGGGGGCACTGAGCAGTTCTTC. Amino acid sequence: CASSLSGGTEQFF.

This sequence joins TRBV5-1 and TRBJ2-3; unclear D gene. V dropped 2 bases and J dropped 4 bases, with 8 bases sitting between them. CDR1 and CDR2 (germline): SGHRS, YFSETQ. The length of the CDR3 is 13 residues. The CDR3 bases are TGCGCCAGCAGCTTTGTACAATCAGATACGCAGTATTTT. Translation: CASSFVQSDTQYF.

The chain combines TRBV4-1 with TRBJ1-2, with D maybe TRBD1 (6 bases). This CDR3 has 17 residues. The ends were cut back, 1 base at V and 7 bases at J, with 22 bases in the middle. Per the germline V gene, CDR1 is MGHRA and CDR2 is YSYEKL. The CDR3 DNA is TGCGCCAGCAGCCAAGTGCGACAGTTTGGGGGGGGCCGTGGCTACACCTTC. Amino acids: CASSQVRQFGGGRGYTF.

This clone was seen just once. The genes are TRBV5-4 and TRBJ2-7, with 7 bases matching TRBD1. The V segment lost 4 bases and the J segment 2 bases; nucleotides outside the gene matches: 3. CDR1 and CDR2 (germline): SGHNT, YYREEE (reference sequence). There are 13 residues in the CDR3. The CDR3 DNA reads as TGTGCCAGCAGCCGGGACAGTGCCTACGAGCAGTACTTC. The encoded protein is CASSRDSAYEQYF.

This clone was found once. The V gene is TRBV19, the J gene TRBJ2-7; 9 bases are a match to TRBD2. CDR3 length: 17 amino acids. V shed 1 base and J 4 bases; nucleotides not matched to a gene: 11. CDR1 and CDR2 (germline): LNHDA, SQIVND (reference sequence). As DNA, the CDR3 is TGTGCCAGTAGTATAGCACCGGGACTAGCCCCTCTTTACGAGCAGTACTTC. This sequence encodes CASSIAPGLAPLYEQYF.

CDR3 nucleotides: TGTGCCTGGGGGCGAGGGCGGAACACCGGGGAGCTGTTTTTT. It specifies CAWGRGRNTGELFF. The J gene is TRBJ2-2, the V gene TRBV30; the D gene is possibly TRBD2 (5 bases). V was clipped by 5 bases and J by 1 base, with 11 bases between them. CDR1 is GTSNPN and CDR2 is SVGIG in the germline V gene (reference sequence). The CDR3 is 14 residues long.

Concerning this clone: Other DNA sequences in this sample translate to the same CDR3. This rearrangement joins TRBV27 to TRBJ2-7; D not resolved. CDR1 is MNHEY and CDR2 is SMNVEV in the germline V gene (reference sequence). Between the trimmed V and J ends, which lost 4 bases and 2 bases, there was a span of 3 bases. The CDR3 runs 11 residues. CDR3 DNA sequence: TGTGCCAGCAGTTCTACCTACGAGCAGTACTTC. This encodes CASSSTYEQYF.

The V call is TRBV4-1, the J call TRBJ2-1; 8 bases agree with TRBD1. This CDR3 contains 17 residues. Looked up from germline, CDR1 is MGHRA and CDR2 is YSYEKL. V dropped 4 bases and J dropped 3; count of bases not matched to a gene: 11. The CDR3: CASSLTRTGFSYNEQFF. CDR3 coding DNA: TGCGCCAGCAGCCTCACACGGACAGGGTTTAGCTACAATGAGCAGTTCTTC.

CDR3 in DNA: TGTGCCAGCTCACGGGGACAGGGCTACGAGCAGTACTTC. Translated, it gives CASSRGQGYEQYF. The rearrangement links TRBV18 to TRBJ2-7; 9 bases agree with TRBD1. V lost 4 bases, J lost 3 bases, and 1 base stayed unmatched. CDR1 is KGHSH and CDR2 is LQKENI in the germline V gene. The CDR3 sequence is 13 residues long.

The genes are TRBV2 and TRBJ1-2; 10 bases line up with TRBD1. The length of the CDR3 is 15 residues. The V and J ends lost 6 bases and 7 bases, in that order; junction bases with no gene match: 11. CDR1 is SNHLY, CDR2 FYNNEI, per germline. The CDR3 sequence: CASRYDRGPEGGYTF. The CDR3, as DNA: TGTGCCAGCAGATACGACAGGGGGCCGGAGGGTGGCTACACCTTC.